The 8 T cell receptor beta chains presented below share a single source sample, sequenced in a study of blood T cell repertoires in COVID-19. Some clones are missing from TCRdb's copy, which holds only in-frame ones; the method was immunoSEQ multiplex PCR. The sample contains some 200,000 clones, approximately 78% of which appear only once. The material sequenced was peripheral blood. These receptors were collected from a woman between 70 and 85 years old with COVID-19, enrolled during active disease.

This clone was seen a few times. This chain connects TRBV3-1 (or the pseudogene TRBV3-2) to TRBJ2-7, with TRBD1 matching 8 bases. CDR1 and CDR2 (germline): LGHDT, YNNKEL (reference sequence). The CDR3 runs 15 residues. The V and J ends lost 6 bases and 4 bases, in that order; junction bases with no gene match: 11. The CDR3 protein is CASRQKGTGVYEQYF. Written as DNA, the CDR3 is TGTGCCAGCAGGCAGAAGGGGACAGGAGTTTACGAGCAGTACTTC.

This rearrangement joins TRBV10-2 to TRBJ1-3, with no clear D. The CDR3 is 16 residues long. Trimming took 3 bases from V and 7 from J, leaving 19 bases between them. Germline loops: CDR1 WSHSY, CDR2 SAAADI. The CDR3 protein is CASSDGAGTKRNTIYF. CDR3 coding DNA: TGCGCCAGCAGTGACGGTGCGGGAACTAAGAGGAACACCATATATTTT.

The chain couples TRBV28 to TRBJ2-4; 10 bases match TRBD2. V was clipped by 8 bases and J by 6 bases; unmatched bases: 7. Per germline, CDR1 MDHEN and CDR2 SYDVKM. The CDR3 spans 14 residues. The CDR3 loop reads CASLAGAKGNIQYF. CDR3 DNA: TGTGCCAGCCTAGCGGGAGCCAAGGGAAACATTCAGTACTTC.

The chain uses TRBV29-1 and TRBJ2-7; D might be TRBD1 (5 bases). V lost 6 bases and J 6 bases, leaving 18 bases between the germline ends. This CDR3 is 13 amino acids long. CDR1 SQVTM and CDR2 ANQGSEA come from the germline V gene. The CDR3 coding sequence is TGCAGCGTCGTCGTGGGGCTAGTTGGCGAGCAGTACTTC. It is translated as CSVVVGLVGEQYF.

V and J are TRBV7-9 and TRBJ2-1; 14 bases are a match to TRBD2. Germline V CDR1 and CDR2: SEHNR, FQNEAQ (reference sequence). The CDR3 has 14 amino acids. After removal of 11 bases from V and 6 bases from J, the junction contained 6 bases not matched to a gene. Written as DNA, the CDR3 is TGTGCCGGCGGGACTAGCGGGAGCGGCAATGAGCAGTTCTTC. As protein: CAGGTSGSGNEQFF.

The rearrangement links TRBV20-1 to TRBJ2-2, with 7 bases lining up with TRBD2. The CDR3 loop spans 15 amino acids. CDR1 and CDR2 from the germline V gene are DFQATT and SNEGSKA (reference sequence). Trimming removed 3 bases from V and 6 bases from J; junction bases left unmatched: 10. The CDR3 spells CSASIGGSRSGELFF. CDR3 bases: TGCAGTGCTAGTATTGGCGGGAGTAGGTCCGGGGAGCTGTTTTTT.

The chain employs TRBV30 and TRBJ1-5, with D tentatively TRBD1 (6 bases). CDR1 and CDR2 from the germline V gene are GTSNPN and SVGIG (reference sequence). CDR3 size: 15 residues. V was trimmed by 6 bases and J by 3 bases, leaving 18 bases between them. CDR3 protein: CACKAGGANNQPQHF. The CDR3 region has the DNA TGTGCCTGCAAGGCTGGGGGGGCCAACAATCAGCCCCAGCATTTT.

Here the CDR3 DNA reads TGTGCCAGCAGCTTAGATTCGGGACAGGGGGGTCAGCCCCAGCATTTT. It encodes CASSLDSGQGGQPQHF. V and J are TRBV7-9 and TRBJ1-5, with TRBD1 matching over 11 bases. CDR3 length equals 16 residues. The V gene's germline CDR1 is SEHNR and CDR2 FQNEAQ (reference sequence). V shed 1 base and J 6 bases; nucleotides not matched to a gene: 5.